This T cell receptor (beta chain) was obtained from a study of T cell repertoires in cytomegalovirus infection. CDR1 and CDR2 (germline): MNHEY, SVGAGI. The CDR3 is made up of 14 amino acids. J was trimmed by 5 bases and V by 2 bases; bases with no gene match: 2. From the reads, TCRdb called clonotypes with MiXCR, one entry per CDR3 protein. The sample shows around 530,000 distinct CDR3 sequences, approximately 26% of them seen only once. The sequencing input was PBMCs. This receptor was identified in a human donor in good health (CMV status not recorded). Some clones in this sample may be carry-over from other donors' samples. This sequence joins TRBV6-5 and TRBJ2-7, with 11 bases identical to TRBD1. The CDR3 loop reads CASSYRTGGDEQYF. For the CDR3, the DNA is TGTGCCAGCAGTTACCGGACAGGGGGCGACGAGCAGTACTTC.